This T cell receptor beta chain was retrieved from a study of identical twins. This clonotype came up many times. TCRdb recomputed calls from the 5' RACE reads with MiXCR, one row per CDR3 protein. Of about 500,000 distinct CDR3 sequences in the sample, roughly 13% were seen once. Separately, the same data were catalogued under a study of yellow fever vaccine responses in identical twins.

This sequence originates from a woman aged 18 to 35 in good health. The specimen sequenced was CD4+ T cells sorted from blood.

The CDR3 here is CASQKRGEQPQHF. CDR3 sequence (DNA): TGTGCCAGCCAAAAGCGGGGGGAACAGCCCCAGCATTTT. V usage is TRBV12-3 or TRBV12-4 and J usage is TRBJ1-5; D perhaps matches TRBD1 (5 bases). The germline V and J ends were trimmed by 8 bases and 7 bases, with 15 bases remaining between them. There are 13 residues in the CDR3.